This record looks at one TCR beta chain sequence and its context. This clonotype has a handful of counts. Its binding antigen is unknown. Base quality data are lacking; no much larger clone is found one base away. The sample belongs to a study of patients and donors after allogeneic stem cell transplantation (dated by TCRdb to 2018 to 2021). The library was generated by RT-PCR. TCRdb records NextSeq 550 as the sequencer. TCRdb reprocessing: public reads trimmed at Q25 with fastp, clones called with MiXCR, in-frame beta chains kept. Each CDR3 protein appears once, grouped with its most common genes and DNA. Recorded for this sample are more than 850,000 distinct CDR3 sequences; 15% to 20% of them occurred a single time. Together, the top ten hold about 6% of the sample. The CDR3 has 12 amino acids, counting the end cysteine and phenylalanine. The kept DNA is CDR3 alone, 36 bases in frame from the first base. At the junction V is shortened by 6 bases and J by 6 bases, with 9 bases in between. The germline V gene supplies CDR1 SNHLY and CDR2 FYNNEI.

Sequencing used blood, either unsorted or a sorted T cell fraction (not recorded which). The receptor chain draws on TRBV2 and TRBJ2-1, with the D gene not confidently named. The TCR was taken from a human donor who was either an allogeneic HSCT recipient or a stem cell or donor lymphocyte infusion donor (not recorded which). It is not recorded whose cells these are; they may come from a transplant donor. In nucleotide form, the sequence is TGTGCCAGCAGGAGGTCTCTCAATGAGCAGTTCTTC. Its product reads: CASRRSLNEQFF.